What follows are 10 T cell receptor beta chains derived from one specimen sequenced in a study of T-cell reconstitution after alpha-beta-depleted transplantation in children. Their cognate antigens are unknown. Unique molecular identifiers were used in preparing the TCRbeta library. TCRdb recomputed calls from the PCR reads with MiXCR, one row per CDR3 protein. The top ten clones hold over 20% of a sample with roughly 30,000 distinct CDR3 sequences, roughly 6.7% of them seen once. Broader study findings: By about two months after transplant, alpha-beta T cells reportedly arose from several hundred graft clones that had expanded.

The sequencing used peripheral blood, collected 60 days after TCRalphabeta/CD19-depleted stem cell transplant. These receptors originate from a child under two years old who had a stem cell transplant for acute myeloid leukemia, so the T cells may come from the graft donor.

This clonotype was counted many times. The CDR3 nucleotides read TGTGCCAGCAGTCCACAGGGCCGTAGCAATCAGCCCCAGCATTTT. Its translation: CASSPQGRSNQPQHF. The chain carries TRBV28 and TRBJ1-5; the D gene is possibly TRBD1 (6 bases). CDR1 is MDHEN and CDR2 is SYDVKM in the germline V gene. The CDR3 length is 15 residues. V gave up 5 bases and J gave up 0 bases, with 11 bases separating them.

Many counts were recorded for this clonotype. The rearrangement joins TRBV27 to TRBJ2-3; 7 nucleotides agree with TRBD2. V shed 5 bases, J shed 6 bases, and the junction held 14 bases outside the gene matches. CDR3 length: 16 amino acids. CDR1 and CDR2 from the germline V gene are MNHEY and SMNVEV (reference sequence). Here the CDR3 reads CASSPLGGIGWDTQYF. CDR3 coding DNA: TGTGCCAGCAGTCCCCTCGGGGGGATTGGATGGGATACGCAGTATTTT.

By its share, this clonotype is medium-sized. CDR3 amino acids: CASSYNRGQGYTF. The CDR3 DNA is TGTGCCAGCAGCTACAACAGGGGGCAGGGCTACACCTTC. V and J are TRBV7-2 and TRBJ1-2; 9 nucleotides match TRBD1. The trim removed 4 bases at V and 8 bases at J, leaving 5 bases unmatched. Germline assignment: CDR1 SGHTA and CDR2 FQGNSA. The CDR3 totals 13 residues. The whole variable domain, remainder taken from reference TRBV7-2 and TRBJ1-2, is GAGVSQSPSNKVTEKGKDVELRCDPISGHTALYWYRQSLGQGLEFLIYFQGNSAPDKSGLPSDRFSAERTGGSVSTLTIQRTQQEDSAVYLCASSYNRGQGYTFGSGTRLTVV.

This clonotype was counted ten times or more. The rearrangement links TRBV3-1 to TRBJ2-5, with 7 nucleotides matching TRBD1. J gave up 4 bases and V 1 base, and 12 bases lay outside the gene matches. Looked up from germline, CDR1 is LGHDT and CDR2 is YNNKEL (reference sequence). The CDR3 spans 17 residues. The CDR3 bases are TGTGCCAGCAGCCAAGGGGACAGCTTCCGATTGATAGAGACCCAGTACTTC. Its protein product is CASSQGDSFRLIETQYF.

The table lists this clonotype with many counts. Here the CDR3 DNA reads TGTGCCAGCACCCCCGGACTAGGAAAGACCCAGTACTTC. Residues: CASTPGLGKTQYF. The genes are TRBV6-2 or TRBV6-3 and TRBJ2-5, with 7 bases identical to TRBD2. This CDR3 has 13 residues. The trim removed 7 bases at V and 6 bases at J, leaving 8 bases unmatched. Germline CDR1 MNHEY, CDR2 SVGEGT.

This chain uses TRBV10-2 with TRBJ2-5, with 7 bases matching TRBD2. The V gene end was trimmed by 4 bases and the J gene end by 4 bases; junction bases not matched to a gene: 3. Germline V lookup: CDR1 WSHSY, CDR2 SAAADI. This CDR3 comprises 13 residues. The CDR3 loop reads CASSGGGIETQYF. The CDR3 coding sequence is TGCGCCAGCAGTGGGGGGGGAATAGAGACCCAGTACTTC.

Many counts were recorded for this clonotype. This chain joins TRBV20-1 and TRBJ2-6, with D unresolved. The V end lost 0 bases, the J end lost 4 bases, and 10 bases lay between the germline ends. CDR3 length: 15 amino acids. CDR1 is DFQATT and CDR2 is SNEGSKA in the germline V gene (reference sequence). CDR3 region: CSARDSGAGANVLTF. CDR3 nucleotide sequence: TGCAGTGCTAGAGATTCAGGAGCCGGGGCCAACGTCCTGACTTTC.

This clonotype was seen at least ten times. This rearrangement joins TRBV6-1 to TRBJ1-5; D not certain. V was clipped by 2 bases and J by 0 bases, with 8 bases between them. The CDR3 extends over 15 amino acids. Germline V gene lookup returns CDR1 MNHNS and CDR2 SASEGT. Written as DNA, the CDR3 is TGTGCCAGCAGTGAATGGGTACATAGCAATCAGCCCCAGCATTTT. Encoded protein: CASSEWVHSNQPQHF.

This clonotype was detected only a few times. An end of the junction does not agree with germline; a read error may underlie this. The chain carries TRBV20-1 and TRBJ1-2; TRBD1 agrees at 7 bases. From germline, CDR1 is DFQATT and CDR2 SNEGSKA (reference sequence). The CDR3 length is 15 residues. CDR3 coding DNA: TGCTGTGCTAGAGATAAGAGGGGGCGCAACTATGGCTACACCTTC. Amino acids: CCARDKRGRNYGYTF.

This clonotype was picked up many times. The J gene is TRBJ1-2, the V gene TRBV7-9; D is unresolved. The germline gives CDR1 SEHNR, CDR2 FQNEAQ (reference sequence). CDR3 size: 12 residues. Trimming pared 1 base from V and 4 bases from J, leaving 4 bases between. For the CDR3, the DNA is TGTGCCAGCAGCTTAGTAAGCTATGGCTACACCTTC. It specifies CASSLVSYGYTF.